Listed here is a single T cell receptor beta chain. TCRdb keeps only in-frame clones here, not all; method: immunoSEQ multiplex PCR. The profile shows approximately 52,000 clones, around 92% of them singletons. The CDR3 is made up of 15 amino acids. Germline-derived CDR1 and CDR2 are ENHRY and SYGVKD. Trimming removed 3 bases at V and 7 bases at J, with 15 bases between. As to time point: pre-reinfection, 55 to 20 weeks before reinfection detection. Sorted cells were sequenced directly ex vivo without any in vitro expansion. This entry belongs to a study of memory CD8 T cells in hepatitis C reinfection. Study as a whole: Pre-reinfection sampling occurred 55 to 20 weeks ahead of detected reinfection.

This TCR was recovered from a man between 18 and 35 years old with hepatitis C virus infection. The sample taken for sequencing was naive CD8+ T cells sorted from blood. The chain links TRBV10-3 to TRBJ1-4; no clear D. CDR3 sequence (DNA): TGTGCCATCAGTGACAAGGGAGGAAACGGTGAAAAACTGTTTTTT. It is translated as CAISDKGGNGEKLFF.